Sequencing of this T cell receptor beta chain was carried out in a study of blood T cell repertoires in COVID-19. Turning to the study itself: Researchers got acute and convalescent COVID-19 samples from the United States, Italy and Spain. PBMCs, B-cell-depleted T cells, or T cells provided the cDNA or gDNA that made up the material.

Authors' analysis steps: Researchers report that nucleated cell counts were estimated from reference gene primer amplification. Using immunoSEQ multiplex PCR, the repertoire was profiled, and TCRdb retains in-frame clones only, with some absent. V and J calls and clone size are as listed in that table; D and trimming were resolved from the DNA. The sample holds more than 250,000 clones; around 87% are singletons and the top ten take 3.6%. Trimming took 3 bases from V and 7 from J, leaving 16 bases between them. Germline V CDR1 and CDR2: SGDLS, YYNGEE. This CDR3 has 15 residues. Sequencing was done on a sample of peripheral blood. V usage is TRBV9 and J usage is TRBJ2-2; D might be TRBD2 (6 bases). The sequence was obtained from a young man with active or convalescent COVID-19. This CDR3 is CASSAGTDLSGELFF. As DNA, the CDR3 is TGTGCCAGCAGCGCTGGGACTGACCTAAGCGGGGAGCTGTTTTTT.